The 8 T cell receptor beta chains presented below share a single source sample, sequenced in a study of human T cells and chemical hapten exposure. TCRdb fed the RACE reads into MiXCR, producing one record per CDR3 protein. Of approximately 400,000 distinct CDR3 sequences in the sample, about 5.1% were seen once. Time point meaning: pre-sensitization, week 0. Treatment given: therapeutic diphenylcyclopropenone sensitization with weekly scalp DPC. The sample in question was whole blood, obtained in connection with sensitization to the hapten diphenylcyclopropenone (DPC). Receptors originate from a woman aged 45-65 years with alopecia areata. Some clones in this sample may be carry-over from other donors' samples.

This clonotype was seen at least ten times. The chain carries TRBV29-1 and TRBJ2-1; D not resolved. The CDR3 is 12 residues long. The V end was cut by 5 bases, the J end by 5 bases, with 10 bases between. Germline values: CDR1 SQVTM, CDR2 ANQGSEA. CDR3 region: CSVTALHNEQFF. For the CDR3, the DNA is TGCAGCGTTACCGCACTCCACAATGAGCAGTTCTTC.

This chain connects TRBV10-3 to TRBJ2-1; TRBD1 is a possible D gene (6 bases). The CDR3 sequence is 16 residues long. V was shortened by 8 bases and J by 6 bases, with 23 bases between the two germline ends. Germline V gives CDR1 ENHRY, CDR2 SYGVKD. The CDR3 is CAIEKSTGGELNEQFF. The DNA of the CDR3 is TGTGCCATCGAGAAATCGACAGGTGGGGAACTCAATGAGCAGTTCTTC.

CDR3 DNA: TGTGCCAGCAGTACTAGCGGGAGGGCCAGTACGCAGTATTTT. Protein sequence: CASSTSGRASTQYF. The gene calls are TRBV28 and TRBJ2-3, with TRBD2 matching 13 bases. The CDR3 has 14 residues. The V gene end was trimmed by 5 bases and the J gene end by 8 bases; junction bases not matched to a gene: 4. Per the germline V gene, CDR1 is MDHEN and CDR2 is SYDVKM.

J is TRBJ1-6 and V is TRBV7-8; tentative D call: TRBD1 (5 bases). The CDR3 is 17 amino acids. Trimming pared 4 bases from V and 5 bases from J, leaving 18 bases between. CDR1 is SGHVS and CDR2 is FQNEAQ in the germline V gene. Here the CDR3 reads CASSYHRKTRHNSPLHF. CDR3 nucleotides: TGTGCCAGCAGCTACCACAGGAAGACTCGACATAATTCACCCCTCCACTTT.

Ten or more counts support this clonotype. The chain recombines TRBV10-2 with TRBJ1-1; D not certain. In germline, CDR1 is WSHSY, CDR2 SAAADI. The germline V and J ends were trimmed by 0 bases and 4 bases, with 3 bases remaining between them. The CDR3 runs to 12 residues. In DNA, the CDR3 is TGCGCCAGCAGTGAGTCCAGCACTGAAGCTTTCTTT. It encodes CASSESSTEAFF.

A few counts support this clonotype. The gene calls are TRBV28 and TRBJ2-5, with TRBD1 as a possible D gene (6 bases). V was pared by 2 bases and J by 1 base, with 23 bases between. Germline V CDR1 and CDR2: MDHEN, SYDVKM. The length of the CDR3 is 19 residues. The CDR3 bases are TGTGCCAGCAGTTTACCCTTCTCGACGATCAGGGGATTCCAAGAGACCCAGTACTTC. This sequence encodes CASSLPFSTIRGFQETQYF.

In its sample, this clonotype was seen many times. V and J are TRBV6-2 or TRBV6-3 and TRBJ2-3; TRBD2 aligns across 8 bases. Losses at the gene ends were 2 bases for V and 7 bases for J; bases not matched to a gene: 11. Germline CDR1 reads MNHEY; CDR2 reads SVGEGT. The CDR3 is made up of 16 amino acids. In DNA form, the CDR3 reads TGTGCCAGCAGTTACGAGGGGACTAGGTTTCTTCATACGCAGTATTTT. Protein: CASSYEGTRFLHTQYF.

The table lists this clonotype with a few counts. The V call is TRBV3-1, the J call TRBJ1-2, with 8 bases lining up with TRBD1. This CDR3 has 15 amino acids. V lost 1 base to trimming and J lost 6 bases; unmatched junction nucleotides: 7. Germline lookup yields CDR1 LGHDT and CDR2 YNNKEL (reference sequence). The CDR3 DNA sequence: TGTGCCAGCAGCCAAGGATACAGGGGGAACGATGGCTACACCTTC. Its translation is CASSQGYRGNDGYTF.